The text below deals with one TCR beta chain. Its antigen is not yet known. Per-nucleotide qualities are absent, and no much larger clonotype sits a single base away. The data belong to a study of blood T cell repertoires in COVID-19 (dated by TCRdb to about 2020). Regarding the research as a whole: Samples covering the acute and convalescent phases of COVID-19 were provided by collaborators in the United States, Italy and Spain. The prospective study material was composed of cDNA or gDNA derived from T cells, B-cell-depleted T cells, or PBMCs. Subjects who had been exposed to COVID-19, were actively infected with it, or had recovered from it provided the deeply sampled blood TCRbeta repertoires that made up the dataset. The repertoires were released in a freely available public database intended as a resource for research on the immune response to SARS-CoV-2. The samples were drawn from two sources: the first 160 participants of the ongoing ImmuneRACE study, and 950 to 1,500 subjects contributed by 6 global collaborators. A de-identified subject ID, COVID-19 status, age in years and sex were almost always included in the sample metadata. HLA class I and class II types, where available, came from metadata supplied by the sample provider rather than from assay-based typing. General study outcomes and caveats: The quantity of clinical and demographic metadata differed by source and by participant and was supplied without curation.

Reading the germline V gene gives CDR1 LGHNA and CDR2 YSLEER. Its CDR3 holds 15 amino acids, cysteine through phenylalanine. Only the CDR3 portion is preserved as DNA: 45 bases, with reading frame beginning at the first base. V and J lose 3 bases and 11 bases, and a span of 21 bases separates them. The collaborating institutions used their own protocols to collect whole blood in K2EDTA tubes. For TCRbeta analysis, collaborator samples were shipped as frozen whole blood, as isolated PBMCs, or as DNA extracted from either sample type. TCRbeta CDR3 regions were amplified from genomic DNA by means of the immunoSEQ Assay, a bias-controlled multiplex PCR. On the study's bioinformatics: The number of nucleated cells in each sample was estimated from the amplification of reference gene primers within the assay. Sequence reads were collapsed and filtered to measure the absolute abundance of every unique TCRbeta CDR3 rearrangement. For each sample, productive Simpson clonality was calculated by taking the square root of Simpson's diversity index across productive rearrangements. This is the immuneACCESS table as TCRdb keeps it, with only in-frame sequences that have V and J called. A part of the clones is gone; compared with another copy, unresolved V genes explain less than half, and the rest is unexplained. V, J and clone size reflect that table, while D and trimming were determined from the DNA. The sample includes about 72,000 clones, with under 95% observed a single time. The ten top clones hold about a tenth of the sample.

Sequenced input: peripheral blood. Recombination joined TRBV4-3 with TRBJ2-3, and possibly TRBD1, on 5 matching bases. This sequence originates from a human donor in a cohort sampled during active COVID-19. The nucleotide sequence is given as TGCGCCAGCAGCCATTCAACGAACTCAGGGTATGAGCAGTATTTT. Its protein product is CASSHSTNSGYEQYF.